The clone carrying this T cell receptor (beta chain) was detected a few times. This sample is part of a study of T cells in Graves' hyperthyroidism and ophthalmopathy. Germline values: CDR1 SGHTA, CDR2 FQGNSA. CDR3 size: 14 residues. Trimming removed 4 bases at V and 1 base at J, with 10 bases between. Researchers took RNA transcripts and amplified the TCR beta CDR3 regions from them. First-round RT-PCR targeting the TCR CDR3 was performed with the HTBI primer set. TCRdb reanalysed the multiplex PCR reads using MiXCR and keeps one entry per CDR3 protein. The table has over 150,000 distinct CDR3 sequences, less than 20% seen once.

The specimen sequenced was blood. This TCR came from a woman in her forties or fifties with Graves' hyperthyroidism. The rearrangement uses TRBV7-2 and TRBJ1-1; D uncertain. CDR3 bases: TGTGCCAGCAGCTCCACGACGGGGAACACTGAAGCTTTCTTT. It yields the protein CASSSTTGNTEAFF.